This T cell receptor beta chain was profiled in a study of T cells in localized non-small cell lung cancer. Study conclusions and caveats: Of the top 100 tumor clones, median roughly 55 were in adjacent lung, about 30 among its top 100. Analysis by sequencing included only one tumor region, so heterogeneity remains possible. Uninvolved adjacent lung had more T cell clonality than any other tissue, topping tumor.

In regard to this clone: Its matching antigen is unknown.

The method was immunoSEQ multiplex PCR; TCRdb's version includes in-frame clones alone and lacks a portion of them. The sample holds 75,000 to 80,000 clones, approximately 80% seen once. V lost 3 bases and J 0 bases, leaving 14 bases between the germline ends. This CDR3 region has 17 residues. Germline CDR1 MGHDK, CDR2 SYGVNS. The chain carries TRBV25-1 and TRBJ2-2; no clear D gene. The origin of this receptor is a female donor of 60 years or more with stage I lung adenocarcinoma. Material: peripheral blood, obtained before any cancer treatment. The CDR3 spells CASSDPMSAANTGELFF. Here the CDR3 DNA reads TGTGCCAGCAGTGACCCCATGAGTGCCGCGAACACCGGGGAGCTGTTTTTT.